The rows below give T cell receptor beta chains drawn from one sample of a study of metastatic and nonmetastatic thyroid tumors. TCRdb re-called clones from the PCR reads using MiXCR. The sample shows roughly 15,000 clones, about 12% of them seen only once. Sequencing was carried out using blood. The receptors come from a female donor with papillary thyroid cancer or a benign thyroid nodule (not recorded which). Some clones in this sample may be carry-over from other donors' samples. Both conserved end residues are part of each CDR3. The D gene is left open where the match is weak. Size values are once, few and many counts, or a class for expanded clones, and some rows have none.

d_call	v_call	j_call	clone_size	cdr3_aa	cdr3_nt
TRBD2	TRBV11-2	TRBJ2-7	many	CASSLGLAENYEQYF	TGTGCCAGCAGCTTAGGTCTAGCGGAGAACTACGAGCAGTACTTC
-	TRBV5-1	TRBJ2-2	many	CASSFFRGTGELFF	TGCGCCAGCAGCTTCTTTAGGGGTACCGGGGAGCTGTTTTTT
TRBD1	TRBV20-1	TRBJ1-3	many	CSARKTGGNTIYF	TGCAGTGCTAGAAAGACAGGGGGAAACACCATATATTTT
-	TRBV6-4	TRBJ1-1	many	CASSSQTNTEAFF	TGTGCCAGCAGCAGTCAGACCAACACTGAAGCTTTCTTT
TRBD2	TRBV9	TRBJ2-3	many	CASSAGLAGGVDTQYF	TGTGCCAGCAGCGCCGGACTAGCGGGAGGGGTCGATACGCAGTATTTT
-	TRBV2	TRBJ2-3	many	CASRAPGPTDTQYF	TGTGCCAGCAGGGCACCGGGGCCCACAGATACGCAGTATTTT
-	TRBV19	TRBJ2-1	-	CASSAPGLGGEQFF	TGTGCCAGTTCCGCCCCGGGACTGGGGGGTGAGCAGTTCTTC
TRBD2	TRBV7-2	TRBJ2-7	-	CASSSEASGRAKYF	TGTGCCAGCAGCTCGGAGGCTAGCGGGAGGGCCAAGTACTTC
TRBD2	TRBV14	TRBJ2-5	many	CASSAPGLGMQETQYF	TGTGCCAGCAGCGCACCGGGACTAGGAATGCAAGAGACCCAGTACTTC
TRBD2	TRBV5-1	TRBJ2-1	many	CASSGGTTGGEQFF	TGCGCCAGCAGCGGCGGGACTACGGGCGGGGAGCAGTTCTTC
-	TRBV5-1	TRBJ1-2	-	CASSLGQEAYGYTF	TGCGCCAGCAGCTTGGGACAGGAAGCCTATGGCTACACCTTC
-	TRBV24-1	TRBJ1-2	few	CASSPGGGSHGYTF	TGTGCCTCTTCTCCGGGGGGAGGGTCCCATGGCTACACCTTC
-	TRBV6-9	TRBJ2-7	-	CASTCRSYEQYF	TGTGCCAGCACCTGTCGATCCTACGAGCAATACTTC
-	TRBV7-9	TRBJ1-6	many	CASSPDARSPLHF	TGTGCCAGCAGCCCGGACGCCCGATCACCCCTCCACTTT
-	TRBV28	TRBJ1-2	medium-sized	CASSRDGLNGYTF	TGTGCCAGCAGTCGGGACGGGCTTAATGGCTACACCTTC
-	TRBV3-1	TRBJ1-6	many	CASSQAPQNNSPLHF	TGTGCCAGCAGCCAAGCCCCCCAAAATAATTCACCCCTCCACTTT
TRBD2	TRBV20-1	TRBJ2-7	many	CSAPPGLAFYEQYF	TGCAGTGCCCCCCCGGGACTAGCTTTCTACGAGCAGTACTTC
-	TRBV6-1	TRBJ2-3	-	CASSQTGGAAAGTQYF	TGTGCCAGCAGTCAGACAGGCGGCGCGGCAGCAGGTACGCAGTATTTT
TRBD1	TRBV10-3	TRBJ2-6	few	CATGTGVNSGANVMTF	TGTGCCACCGGGACAGGGGTTAACTCTGGGGCCAACGTCATGACTTTC
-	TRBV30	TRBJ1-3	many	CAWSVLSSGNTIYF	TGTGCCTGGAGTGTATTGTCCTCTGGAAACACCATATATTTT
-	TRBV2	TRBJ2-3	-	CAIKVERVLGTDTQYF	TGTGCCATCAAGGTCGAGCGGGTGTTAGGAACAGATACGCAGTATTTT
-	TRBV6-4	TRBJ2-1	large	CASSDSPERTNEQFF	TGTGCCAGCAGTGACTCCCCCGAGCGGACTAATGAGCAGTTCTTC
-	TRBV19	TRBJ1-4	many	CASSISPLFDTLGRKLFF	TGTGCCAGTAGTATTAGCCCCCTTTTTGATACCTTGGGGAGGAAACTGTTTTTT
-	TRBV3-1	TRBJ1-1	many	CASSQEGPMNTEAFF	TGTGCCAGCAGCCAAGAGGGCCCAATGAACACTGAAGCTTTCTTT
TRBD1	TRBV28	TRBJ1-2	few	CASSRWDRDSLGYGYTF	TGTGCCAGCAGTCGCTGGGACAGGGATAGTCTAGGCTATGGCTACACCTTC
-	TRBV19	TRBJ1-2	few	CASSLTGTGGYTF	TGTGCCAGTTCCTTAACAGGAACTGGTGGCTACACCTTC
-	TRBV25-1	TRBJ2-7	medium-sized	CASSDARGFGGYEQYF	TGTGCCAGCAGTGACGCTAGGGGGTTTGGGGGTTACGAGCAGTACTTC
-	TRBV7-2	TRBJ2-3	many	CASSFTLLLAGADTQYF	TGTGCCAGCAGCTTCACTCTTCTACTAGCAGGGGCAGATACGCAGTATTTT
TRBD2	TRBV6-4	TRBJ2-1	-	CASSDPLGAGFLSYNEQFF	TGTGCCAGCAGTGACCCCCTGGGAGCGGGGTTTCTATCCTACAATGAGCAGTTCTTC
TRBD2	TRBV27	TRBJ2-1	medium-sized	CASSLSGGAYNEQFF	TGTGCCAGCAGCTTAAGCGGGGGGGCCTACAATGAGCAGTTCTTC
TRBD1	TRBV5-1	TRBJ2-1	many	CASSLTPLGQGANEQFF	TGCGCCAGCAGCTTGACCCCTCTAGGACAGGGGGCGAATGAGCAGTTCTTC
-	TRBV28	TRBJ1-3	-	CANSPGSRSGGNTIYF	TGTGCCAACAGTCCGGGCTCTCGTTCGGGCGGAAACACCATATATTTT
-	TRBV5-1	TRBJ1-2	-	CASSRSGLAKDYGYTF	TGCGCCAGCAGCCGTAGTGGGTTGGCTAAGGACTATGGCTACACCTTC
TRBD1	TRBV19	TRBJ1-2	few	CASSTPTGYNYGYTF	TGTGCCAGTTCAACCCCGACAGGGTATAACTATGGCTACACCTTC
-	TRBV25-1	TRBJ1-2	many	CASSERNRANGYTF	TGTGCCAGCAGTGAACGGAACAGGGCGAATGGCTACACCTTC
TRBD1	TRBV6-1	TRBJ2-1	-	CASSPQGEGNEQFF	TGTGCCAGCAGTCCCCAGGGGGAAGGCAATGAGCAGTTCTTC
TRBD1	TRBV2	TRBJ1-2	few	CASARPTGADTF	TGTGCCAGCGCACGACCGACAGGGGCCGACACCTTC
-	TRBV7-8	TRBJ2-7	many	CASSLEQGSAYEQYF	TGTGCCAGCAGCTTAGAACAGGGATCTGCCTACGAGCAGTACTTC
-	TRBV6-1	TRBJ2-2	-	CASSGITGTPWELFF	TGTGCCAGTAGTGGGATCACAGGAACACCGTGGGAGCTGTTTTTT
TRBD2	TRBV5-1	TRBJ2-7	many	CASSLEFSGRFDEQYF	TGCGCCAGCAGCTTGGAATTTAGCGGGAGATTCGACGAGCAGTACTTC
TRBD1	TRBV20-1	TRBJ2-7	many	CSAGPPGTGNHEQYF	TGCAGTGCTGGACCCCCCGGGACAGGGAACCACGAGCAGTACTTC